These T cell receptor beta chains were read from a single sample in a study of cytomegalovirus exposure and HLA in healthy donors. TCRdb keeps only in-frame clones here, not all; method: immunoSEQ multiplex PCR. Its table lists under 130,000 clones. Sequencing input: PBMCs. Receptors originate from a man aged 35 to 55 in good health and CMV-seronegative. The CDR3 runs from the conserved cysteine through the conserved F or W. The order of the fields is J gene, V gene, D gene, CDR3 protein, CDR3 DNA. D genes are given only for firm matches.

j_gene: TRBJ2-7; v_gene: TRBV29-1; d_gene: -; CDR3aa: CSVSPGYEQYF; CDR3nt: TGCAGCGTTTCTCCCGGCTACGAGCAGTACTTC
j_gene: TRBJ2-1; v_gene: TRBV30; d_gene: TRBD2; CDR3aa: CAWSVLAGLEQFF; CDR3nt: TGTGCCTGGAGTGTCCTAGCGGGACTCGAGCAGTTCTTC
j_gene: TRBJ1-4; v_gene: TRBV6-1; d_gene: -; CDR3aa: CASSEGQGGSEKLFF; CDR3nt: TGTGCCAGCAGTGAAGGGCAGGGAGGAAGTGAAAAACTGTTTTTT
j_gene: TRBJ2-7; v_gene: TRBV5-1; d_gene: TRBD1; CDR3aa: CASSSGQGAYEQYF; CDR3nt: TGCGCCAGCAGCTCCGGACAGGGGGCGTACGAGCAGTACTTC
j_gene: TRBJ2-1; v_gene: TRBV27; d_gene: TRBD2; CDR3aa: CASPWGGKQFF; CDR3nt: TGTGCCAGCCCTTGGGGGGGGAAGCAGTTCTTC
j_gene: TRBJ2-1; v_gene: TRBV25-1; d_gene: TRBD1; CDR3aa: CASSPPWDRVSYNEQFF; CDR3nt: TGTGCCAGCAGCCCCCCTTGGGACAGGGTCTCCTACAATGAGCAGTTCTTC
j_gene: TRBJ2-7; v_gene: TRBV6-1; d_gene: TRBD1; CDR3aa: CASRWDRKNEQYF; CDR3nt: TGTGCCAGCAGATGGGACAGGAAAAACGAGCAGTACTTC
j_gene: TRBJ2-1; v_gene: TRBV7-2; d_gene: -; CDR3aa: CASSPRETRSSYNEQFF; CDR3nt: TGTGCCAGCAGCCCCCGTGAGACACGAAGCTCCTACAATGAGCAGTTCTTC
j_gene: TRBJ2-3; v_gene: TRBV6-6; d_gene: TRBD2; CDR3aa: CASSKPGLASTDTQYF; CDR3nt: TGTGCCAGCAGTAAACCGGGACTAGCGTCGACAGATACGCAGTATTTT
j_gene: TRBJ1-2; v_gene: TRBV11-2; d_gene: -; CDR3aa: CASSPDSRGGYTF; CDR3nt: TGTGCCAGCAGCCCCGACAGTCGAGGAGGCTACACCTTC
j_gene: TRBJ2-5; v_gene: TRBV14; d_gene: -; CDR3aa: CASSQEVAGTYQETQYF; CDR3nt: TGTGCCAGCAGCCAAGAAGTAGCAGGGACTTACCAAGAGACCCAGTACTTC
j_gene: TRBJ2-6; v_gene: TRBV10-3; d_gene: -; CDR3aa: CAISEGGAGANVLTF; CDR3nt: TGTGCCATCAGTGAGGGGGGGGCCGGGGCCAACGTCCTGACTTTC
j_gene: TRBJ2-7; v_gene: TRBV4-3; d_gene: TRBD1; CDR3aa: CASSQTVGQDSYEQYF; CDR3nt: TGCGCCAGCAGCCAAACTGTGGGACAGGACTCCTACGAGCAGTACTTC
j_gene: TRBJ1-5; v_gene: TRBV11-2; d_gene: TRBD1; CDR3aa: CASSAGGKDQPQHF; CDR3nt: TGTGCCAGCAGTGCAGGGGGCAAAGATCAGCCCCAGCATTTT
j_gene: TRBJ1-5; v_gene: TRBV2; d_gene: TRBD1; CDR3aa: CASAAGGGGNQPQHF; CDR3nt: TGTGCCAGCGCGGCAGGGGGCGGCGGCAATCAGCCCCAGCATTTT
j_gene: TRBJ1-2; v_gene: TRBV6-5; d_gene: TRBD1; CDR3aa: CASSSQGASGGYTF; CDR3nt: TGTGCCAGCAGTTCTCAGGGGGCGTCTGGAGGCTACACCTTC
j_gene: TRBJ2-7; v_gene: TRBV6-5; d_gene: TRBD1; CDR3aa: CASSSGTGLKQYF; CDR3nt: TGTGCCAGCAGTTCCGGGACAGGGTTAAAGCAGTACTTC
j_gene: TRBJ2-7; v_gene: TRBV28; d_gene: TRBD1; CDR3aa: CASSTTGQARYEQYF; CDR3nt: TGTGCCAGCAGCACTACCGGACAGGCCCGCTACGAGCAGTACTTC
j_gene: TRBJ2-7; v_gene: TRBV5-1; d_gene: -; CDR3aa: CASSLWEQGTGFVYEQYF; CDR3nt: TGCGCCAGCAGCTTGTGGGAACAGGGAACGGGGTTTGTGTATGAGCAGTACTTC
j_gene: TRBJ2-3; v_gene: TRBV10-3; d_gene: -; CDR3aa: CASKTWGTGLRSTDTQYF; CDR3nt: TGTGCCAGCAAAACGTGGGGAACAGGATTAAGGAGCACAGATACGCAGTATTTT
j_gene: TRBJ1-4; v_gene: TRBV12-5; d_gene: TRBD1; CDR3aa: CASGLTPGQGSEKLFF; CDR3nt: TGTGCTAGTGGGCTAACCCCGGGACAGGGGAGTGAAAAACTGTTTTTT
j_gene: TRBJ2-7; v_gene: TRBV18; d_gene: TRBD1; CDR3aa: CASSPDRGREQYF; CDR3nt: TGTGCCAGCTCACCAGACAGGGGGCGCGAGCAGTACTTC
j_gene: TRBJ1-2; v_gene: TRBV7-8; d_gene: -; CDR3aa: CASSLVSQGNYGYTF; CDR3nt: TGTGCCAGCAGCTTAGTCAGTCAGGGAAACTATGGCTACACCTTC
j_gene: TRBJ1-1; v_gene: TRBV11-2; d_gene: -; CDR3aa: CASSFTQATEAFF; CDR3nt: TGTGCCAGCAGCTTCACACAGGCCACTGAAGCTTTCTTT
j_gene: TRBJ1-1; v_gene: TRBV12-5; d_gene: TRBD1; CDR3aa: CASGSGQGSGTEAFF; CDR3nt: TGTGCTAGTGGGTCGGGACAGGGATCGGGGACTGAAGCTTTCTTT
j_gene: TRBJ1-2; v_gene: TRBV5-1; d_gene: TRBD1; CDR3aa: CASSVGGGQGDGHTF; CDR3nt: TGCGCCAGCAGCGTCGGTGGTGGTCAGGGGGATGGCCACACCTTC
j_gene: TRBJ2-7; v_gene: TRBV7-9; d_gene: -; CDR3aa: CASSPDYEQYF; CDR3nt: TGTGCCAGCAGCCCCGACTACGAGCAGTACTTC
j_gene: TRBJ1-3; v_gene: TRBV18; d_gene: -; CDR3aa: CASSPQVADSGNTIYF; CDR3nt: TGTGCCAGCTCACCACAGGTTGCGGACTCTGGAAACACCATATATTTT
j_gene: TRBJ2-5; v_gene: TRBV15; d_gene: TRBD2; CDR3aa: CATSGSMTSGVHAYQETQYF; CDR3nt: TGTGCCACCAGCGGCAGTATGACTAGCGGGGTACACGCGTACCAAGAGACCCAGTACTTC
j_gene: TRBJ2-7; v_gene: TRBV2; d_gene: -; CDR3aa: CASSELAISSYEQYF; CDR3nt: TGTGCCAGCAGTGAATTAGCAATCAGCTCCTACGAGCAGTACTTC
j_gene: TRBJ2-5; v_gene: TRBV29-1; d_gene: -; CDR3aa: CSVEPQGPEETQYF; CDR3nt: TGCAGCGTTGAACCTCAGGGGCCAGAAGAGACCCAGTACTTC
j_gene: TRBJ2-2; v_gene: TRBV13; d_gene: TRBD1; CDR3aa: CASSLDRVYTGELFF; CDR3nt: TGTGCCAGCAGCTTGGACAGGGTGTATACCGGGGAGCTGTTTTTT
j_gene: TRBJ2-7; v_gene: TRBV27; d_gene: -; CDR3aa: CASSFWAGNEQYF; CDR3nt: TGTGCCAGCAGTTTTTGGGCAGGGAACGAGCAGTACTTC
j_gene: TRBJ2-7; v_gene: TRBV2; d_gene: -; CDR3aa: CASSIRDNSYEQYF; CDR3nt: TGTGCCAGCAGTATCCGGGACAACTCCTACGAGCAGTACTTC
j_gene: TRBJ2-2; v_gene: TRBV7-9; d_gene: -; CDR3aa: CASFTGGVPGELFF; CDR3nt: TGTGCCAGCTTTACAGGGGGGGTACCCGGGGAGCTGTTTTTT
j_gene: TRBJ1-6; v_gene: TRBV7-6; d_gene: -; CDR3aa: CASSLGGDSPLHF; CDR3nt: TGTGCCAGCAGCTTAGGGGGAGATTCACCCCTCCACTTT
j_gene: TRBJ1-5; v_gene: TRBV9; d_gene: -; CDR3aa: CASSPGAGGQPQHF; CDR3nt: TGTGCCAGCAGCCCAGGGGCTGGGGGTCAGCCCCAGCATTTT
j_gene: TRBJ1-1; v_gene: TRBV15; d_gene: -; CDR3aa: CATSRRKGSTEAFF; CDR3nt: TGTGCCACCAGCCGGAGGAAGGGAAGCACTGAAGCTTTCTTT
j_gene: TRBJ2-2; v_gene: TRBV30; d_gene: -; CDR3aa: CAWKKTGTNTGELFF; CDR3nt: TGTGCCTGGAAAAAAACAGGGACCAACACCGGGGAGCTGTTTTTT
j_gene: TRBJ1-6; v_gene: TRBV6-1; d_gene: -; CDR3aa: CASSEGGPSPLHF; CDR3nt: TGTGCCAGCAGTGAAGGGGGCCCCTCACCCCTCCACTTT
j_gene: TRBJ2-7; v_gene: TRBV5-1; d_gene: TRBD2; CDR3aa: CASRETVRVDGVLAGVYEQYF; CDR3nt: TGCGCCAGCAGGGAGACAGTTCGGGTGGACGGGGTACTAGCGGGAGTATACGAGCAGTACTTC
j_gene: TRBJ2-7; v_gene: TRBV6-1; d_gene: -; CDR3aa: CASSVRRDSYEQYF; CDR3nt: TGTGCCAGCAGTGTCCGCAGGGACTCCTACGAGCAGTACTTC
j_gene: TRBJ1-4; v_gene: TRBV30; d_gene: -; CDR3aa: CAWSAGTPTNEKLFF; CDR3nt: TGTGCCTGGAGTGCCGGGACACCAACTAATGAAAAACTGTTTTTT
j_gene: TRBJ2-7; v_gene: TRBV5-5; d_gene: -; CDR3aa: CASSFQAGYSYEQYF; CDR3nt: TGTGCCAGCAGCTTTCAGGCGGGATACTCCTACGAGCAGTACTTC
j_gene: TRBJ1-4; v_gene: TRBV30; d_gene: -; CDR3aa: CAWSTPGAAVEKLFF; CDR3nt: TGTGCCTGGAGTACGCCGGGAGCAGCAGTAGAAAAACTGTTTTTT
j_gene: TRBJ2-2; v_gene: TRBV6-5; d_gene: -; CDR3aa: CASSPKGGGTGELFF; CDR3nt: TGTGCCAGCAGTCCTAAGGGTGGAGGCACCGGGGAGCTGTTTTTT
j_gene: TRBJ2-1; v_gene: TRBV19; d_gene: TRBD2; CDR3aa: CASSNSGRAGEQFF; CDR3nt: TGTGCCAGTAGTAATAGCGGGAGGGCCGGGGAGCAGTTCTTC
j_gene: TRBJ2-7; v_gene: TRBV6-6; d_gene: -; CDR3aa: CASSPLGGTPYEQYF; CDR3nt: TGTGCCAGCAGCCCCTTGGGGGGAACACCCTACGAGCAGTACTTC
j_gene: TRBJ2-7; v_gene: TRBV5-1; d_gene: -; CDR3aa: CASGQEGLYEQYF; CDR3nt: TGCGCCAGCGGGCAGGAGGGCCTATACGAGCAGTACTTC
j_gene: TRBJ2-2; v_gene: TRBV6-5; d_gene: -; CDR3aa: CASRLGANTGELFF; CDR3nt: TGTGCCAGCAGGTTAGGAGCGAACACCGGGGAGCTGTTTTTT
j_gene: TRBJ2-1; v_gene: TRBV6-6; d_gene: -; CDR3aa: CASSSEPKNNEQFF; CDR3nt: TGTGCCAGCAGTTCCGAGCCAAAAAACAATGAGCAGTTCTTC
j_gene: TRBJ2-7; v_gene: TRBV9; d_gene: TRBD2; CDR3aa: CASSVDGGAFGEQYF; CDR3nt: TGTGCCAGCAGCGTAGACGGGGGGGCCTTCGGAGAGCAGTACTTC